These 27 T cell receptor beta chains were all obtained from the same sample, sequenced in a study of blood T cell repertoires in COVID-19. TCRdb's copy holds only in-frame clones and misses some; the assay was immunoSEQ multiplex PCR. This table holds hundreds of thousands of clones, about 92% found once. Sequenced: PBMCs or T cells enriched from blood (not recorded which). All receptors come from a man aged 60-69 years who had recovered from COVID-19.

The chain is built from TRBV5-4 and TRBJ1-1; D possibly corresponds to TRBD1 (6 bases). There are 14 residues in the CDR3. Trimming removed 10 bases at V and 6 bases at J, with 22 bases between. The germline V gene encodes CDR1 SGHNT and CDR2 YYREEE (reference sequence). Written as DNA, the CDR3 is TGTGCCGCCACAAGGGGGAATGGGGGTGCTGAAGCTTTCTTT. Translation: CAATRGNGGAEAFF.

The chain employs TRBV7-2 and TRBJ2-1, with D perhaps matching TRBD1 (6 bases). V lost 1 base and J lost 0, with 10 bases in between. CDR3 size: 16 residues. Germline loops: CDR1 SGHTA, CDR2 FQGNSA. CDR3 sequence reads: CASSLEGTLSYNEQFF. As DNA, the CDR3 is TGTGCCAGCAGCTTAGAGGGGACACTCTCCTACAATGAGCAGTTCTTC. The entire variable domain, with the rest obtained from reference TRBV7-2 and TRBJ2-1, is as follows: GAGVSQSPSNKVTEKGKDVELRCDPISGHTALYWYRQSLGQGLEFLIYFQGNSAPDKSGLPSDRFSAERTGGSVSTLTIQRTQQEDSAVYLCASSLEGTLSYNEQFFGPGTRLTVL.

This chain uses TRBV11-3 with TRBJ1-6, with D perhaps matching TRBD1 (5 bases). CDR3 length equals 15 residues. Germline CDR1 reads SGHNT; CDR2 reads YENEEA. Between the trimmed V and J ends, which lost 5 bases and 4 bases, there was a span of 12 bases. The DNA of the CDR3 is TGTGCCAGCAGCACAGGTGTCTTATATAATTCACCCCTCCACTTT. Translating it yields CASSTGVLYNSPLHF.

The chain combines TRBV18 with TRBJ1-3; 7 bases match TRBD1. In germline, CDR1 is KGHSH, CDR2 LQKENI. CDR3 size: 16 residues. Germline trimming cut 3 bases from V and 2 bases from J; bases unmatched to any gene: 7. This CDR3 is CASSPGTVRTGNTIYF. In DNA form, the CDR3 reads TGTGCCAGCTCACCTGGGACAGTACGAACTGGAAACACCATATATTTT.

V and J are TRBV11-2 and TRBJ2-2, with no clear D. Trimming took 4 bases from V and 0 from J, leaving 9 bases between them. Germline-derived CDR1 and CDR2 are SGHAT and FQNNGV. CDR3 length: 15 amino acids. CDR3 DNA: TGTGCCAGCAGCTCGCTAGTTTCGAACACCGGGGAGCTGTTTTTT. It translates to CASSSLVSNTGELFF.

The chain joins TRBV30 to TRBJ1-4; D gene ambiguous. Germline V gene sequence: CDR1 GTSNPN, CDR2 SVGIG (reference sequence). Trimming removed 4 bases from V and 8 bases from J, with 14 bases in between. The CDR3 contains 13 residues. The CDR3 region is CAWNHREREKLFF. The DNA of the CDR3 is TGTGCCTGGAATCATCGGGAGAGGGAAAAACTGTTTTTT.

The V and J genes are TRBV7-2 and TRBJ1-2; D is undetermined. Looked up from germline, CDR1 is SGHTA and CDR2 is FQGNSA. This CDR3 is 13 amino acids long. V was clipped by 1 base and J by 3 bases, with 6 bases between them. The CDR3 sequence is CASSLVADYGYTF. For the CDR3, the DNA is TGTGCCAGCAGCTTAGTCGCGGACTATGGCTACACCTTC.

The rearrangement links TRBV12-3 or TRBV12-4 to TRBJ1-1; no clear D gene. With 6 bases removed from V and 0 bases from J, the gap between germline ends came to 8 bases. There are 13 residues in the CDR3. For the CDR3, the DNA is TGTGCCAGCAGCTACTCATTGAACACTGAAGCTTTCTTT. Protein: CASSYSLNTEAFF.

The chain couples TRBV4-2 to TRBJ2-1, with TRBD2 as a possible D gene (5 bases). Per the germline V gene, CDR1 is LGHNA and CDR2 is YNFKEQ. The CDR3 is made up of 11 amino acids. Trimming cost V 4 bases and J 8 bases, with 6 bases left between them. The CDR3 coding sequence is TGTGCCAGCAGCCTGCGGGATGAGCAGTTCTTC. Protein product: CASSLRDEQFF.

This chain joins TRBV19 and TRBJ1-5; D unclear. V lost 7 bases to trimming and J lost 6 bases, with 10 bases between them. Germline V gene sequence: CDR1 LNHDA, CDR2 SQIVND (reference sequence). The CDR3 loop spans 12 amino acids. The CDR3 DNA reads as TGTGCCAGTATCATAGAGCGTCAGCCCCAGCATTTT. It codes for CASIIERQPQHF.

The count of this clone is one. CDR3 DNA sequence: TGTGCCAGCAGCTTACGGGGAGGGAGGTTCAATTCACCCCTCCACTTT. Translated, it gives CASSLRGGRFNSPLHF. V usage is TRBV13 and J usage is TRBJ1-6; D remains ambiguous. Germline V gives CDR1 PRHDT, CDR2 FYEKMQ (reference sequence). The CDR3 has 16 amino acids. V was cut by 2 bases and J by 7 bases, with 15 bases left in between. The full variable domain, with the rest looked up from reference TRBV13 and TRBJ1-6, is AAGVIQSPRHLIKEKRETATLKCYPIPRHDTVYWYQQGPGQDPQFLISFYEKMQSDKGSIPDRFSAQQFSDYHSELNMSSLELGDSALYFCASSLRGGRFNSPLHFGNGTRLTVT.

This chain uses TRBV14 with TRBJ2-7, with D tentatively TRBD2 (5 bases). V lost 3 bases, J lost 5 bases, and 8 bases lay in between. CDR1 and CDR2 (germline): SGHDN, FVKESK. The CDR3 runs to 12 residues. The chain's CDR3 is CASSQGGHEQYF. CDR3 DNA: TGTGCCAGCAGCCAGGGCGGGCACGAGCAGTACTTC.

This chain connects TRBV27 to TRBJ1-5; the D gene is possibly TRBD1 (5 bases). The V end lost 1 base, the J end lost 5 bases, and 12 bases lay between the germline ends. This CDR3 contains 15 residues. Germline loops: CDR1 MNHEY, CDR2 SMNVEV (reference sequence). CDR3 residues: CASSLYRPGDQPQHF. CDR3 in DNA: TGTGCCAGCAGTTTATACCGGCCGGGGGATCAGCCCCAGCATTTT.

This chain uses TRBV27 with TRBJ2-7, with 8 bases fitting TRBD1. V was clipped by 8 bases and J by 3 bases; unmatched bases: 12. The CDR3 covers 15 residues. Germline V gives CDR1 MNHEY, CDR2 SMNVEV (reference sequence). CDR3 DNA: TGTGCCAGCCGAACCTCCGGGACAGGCCGCTACGAGCAGTACTTC. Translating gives CASRTSGTGRYEQYF.

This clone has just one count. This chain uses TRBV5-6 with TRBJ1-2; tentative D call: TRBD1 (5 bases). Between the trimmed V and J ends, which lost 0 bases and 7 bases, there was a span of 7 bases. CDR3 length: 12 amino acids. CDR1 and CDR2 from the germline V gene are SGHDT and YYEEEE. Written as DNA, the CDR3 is TGTGCCAGCAGCTTGGACAGGATTGGCTACACCTTC. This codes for CASSLDRIGYTF.

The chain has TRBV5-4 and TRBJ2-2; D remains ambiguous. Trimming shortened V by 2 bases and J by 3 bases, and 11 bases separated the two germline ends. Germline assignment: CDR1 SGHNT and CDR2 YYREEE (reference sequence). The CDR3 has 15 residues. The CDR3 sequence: CASSLDLRDTGELFF. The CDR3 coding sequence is TGTGCCAGCAGCTTAGACCTCCGGGACACCGGGGAGCTGTTTTTT.

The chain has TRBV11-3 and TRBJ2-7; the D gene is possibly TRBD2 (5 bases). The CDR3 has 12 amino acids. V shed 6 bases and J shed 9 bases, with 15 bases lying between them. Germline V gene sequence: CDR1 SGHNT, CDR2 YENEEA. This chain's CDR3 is CASSRDNLRQYF. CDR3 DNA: TGTGCCAGCAGTCGGGATAATCTTCGGCAGTACTTC.

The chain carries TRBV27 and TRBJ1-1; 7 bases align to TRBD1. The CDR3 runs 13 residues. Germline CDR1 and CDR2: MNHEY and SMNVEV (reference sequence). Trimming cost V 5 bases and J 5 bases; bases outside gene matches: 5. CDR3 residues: CASSKDRWTEAFF. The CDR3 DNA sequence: TGTGCCAGCAGTAAGGACAGGTGGACTGAAGCTTTCTTT.

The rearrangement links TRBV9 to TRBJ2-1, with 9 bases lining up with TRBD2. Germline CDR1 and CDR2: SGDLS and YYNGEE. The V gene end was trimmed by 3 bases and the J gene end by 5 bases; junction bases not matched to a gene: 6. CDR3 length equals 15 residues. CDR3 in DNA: TGTGCCAGCAGCGCCCTAGCGGGGATAAACAATGAGCAGTTCTTC. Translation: CASSALAGINNEQFF.

CDR3 residues: CASSLGPVTANYGYTF. The DNA for the CDR3 is TGTGCCAGCAGCTTAGGACCAGTCACAGCTAACTATGGCTACACCTTC. The genes are TRBV7-9 and TRBJ1-2; D unclear. This CDR3 is 16 amino acids long. From germline, CDR1 is SEHNR and CDR2 FQNEAQ (reference sequence). The germline V and J ends were trimmed by 1 base and 0 bases, with 12 bases remaining between them. The full variable domain, its missing parts supplied by reference TRBV7-9 and TRBJ1-2, is DTGVSQNPRHKITKRGQNVTFRCDPISEHNRLYWYRQTLGQGPEFLTYFQNEAQLEKSRLLSDRFSAERPKGSFSTLEIQRTEQGDSAMYLCASSLGPVTANYGYTFGSGTRLTVV.

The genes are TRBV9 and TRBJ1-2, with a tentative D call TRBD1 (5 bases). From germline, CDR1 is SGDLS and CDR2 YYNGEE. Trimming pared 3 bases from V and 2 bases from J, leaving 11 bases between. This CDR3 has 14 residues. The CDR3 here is CASSDSPGNYGYTF. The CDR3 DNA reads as TGTGCCAGCAGCGATTCCCCAGGGAACTATGGCTACACCTTC.

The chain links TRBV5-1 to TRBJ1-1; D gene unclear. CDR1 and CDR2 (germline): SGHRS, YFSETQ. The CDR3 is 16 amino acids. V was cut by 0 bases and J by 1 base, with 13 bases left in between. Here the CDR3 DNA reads TGCGCCAGCAGCTTGGGATTCAGCGGAGGGAACACTGAAGCTTTCTTT. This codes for CASSLGFSGGNTEAFF.

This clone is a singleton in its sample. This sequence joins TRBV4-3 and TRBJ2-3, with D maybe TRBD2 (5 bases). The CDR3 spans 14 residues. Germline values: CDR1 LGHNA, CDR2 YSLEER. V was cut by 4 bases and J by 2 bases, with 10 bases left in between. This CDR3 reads CASSPRTVTDTQYF. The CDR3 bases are TGCGCCAGCAGCCCAAGGACTGTCACAGATACGCAGTATTTT.

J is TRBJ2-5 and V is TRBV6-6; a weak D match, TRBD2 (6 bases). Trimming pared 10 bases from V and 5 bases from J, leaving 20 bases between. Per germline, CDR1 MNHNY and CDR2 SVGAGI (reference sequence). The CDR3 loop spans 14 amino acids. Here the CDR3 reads CATTRTGVGETQYF. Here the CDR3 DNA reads TGTGCCACCACCCGAACGGGAGTAGGGGAGACCCAGTACTTC.

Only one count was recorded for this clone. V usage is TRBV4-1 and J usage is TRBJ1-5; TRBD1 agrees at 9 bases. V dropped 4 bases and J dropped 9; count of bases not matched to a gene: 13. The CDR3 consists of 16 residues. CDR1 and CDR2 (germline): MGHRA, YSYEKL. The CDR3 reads CASSRKQGAGYGPQHF. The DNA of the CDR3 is TGCGCCAGCAGCCGAAAACAGGGGGCAGGTTACGGGCCCCAGCATTTT.

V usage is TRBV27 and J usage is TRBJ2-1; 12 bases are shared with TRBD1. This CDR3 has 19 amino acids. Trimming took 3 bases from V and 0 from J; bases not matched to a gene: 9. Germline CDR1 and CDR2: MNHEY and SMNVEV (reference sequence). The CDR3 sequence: CASSFRGTGGSSSYNEQFF. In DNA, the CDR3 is TGTGCCAGCAGTTTTCGGGGGACAGGGGGCTCTTCCTCCTACAATGAGCAGTTCTTC.

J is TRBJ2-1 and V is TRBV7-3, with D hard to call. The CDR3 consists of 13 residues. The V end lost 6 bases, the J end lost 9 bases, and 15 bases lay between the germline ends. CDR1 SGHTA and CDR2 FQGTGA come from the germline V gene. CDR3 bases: TGTGCCAGCAGTCTCCCCCCCGCCGGTGAGCAGTTCTTC. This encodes CASSLPPAGEQFF.